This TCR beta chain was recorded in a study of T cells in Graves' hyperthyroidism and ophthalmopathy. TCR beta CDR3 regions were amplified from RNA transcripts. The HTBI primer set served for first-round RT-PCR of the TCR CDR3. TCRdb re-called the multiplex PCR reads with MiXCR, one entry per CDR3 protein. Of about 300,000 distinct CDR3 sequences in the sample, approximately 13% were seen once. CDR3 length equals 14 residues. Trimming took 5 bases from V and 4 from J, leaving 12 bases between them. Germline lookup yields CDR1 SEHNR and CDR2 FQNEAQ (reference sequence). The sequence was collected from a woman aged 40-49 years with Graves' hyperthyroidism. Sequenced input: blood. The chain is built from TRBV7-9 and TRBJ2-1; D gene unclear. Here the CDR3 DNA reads TGTGCCAGCAGCGTCCACGAGGATTACAATGAGCAGTTCTTC. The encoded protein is CASSVHEDYNEQFF. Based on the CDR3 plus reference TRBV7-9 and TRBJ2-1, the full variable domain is DTGVSQNPRHKITKRGQNVTFRCDPISEHNRLYWYRQTLGQGPEFLTYFQNEAQLEKSRLLSDRFSAERPKGSFSTLEIQRTEQGDSAMYLCASSVHEDYNEQFFGPGTRLTVL.